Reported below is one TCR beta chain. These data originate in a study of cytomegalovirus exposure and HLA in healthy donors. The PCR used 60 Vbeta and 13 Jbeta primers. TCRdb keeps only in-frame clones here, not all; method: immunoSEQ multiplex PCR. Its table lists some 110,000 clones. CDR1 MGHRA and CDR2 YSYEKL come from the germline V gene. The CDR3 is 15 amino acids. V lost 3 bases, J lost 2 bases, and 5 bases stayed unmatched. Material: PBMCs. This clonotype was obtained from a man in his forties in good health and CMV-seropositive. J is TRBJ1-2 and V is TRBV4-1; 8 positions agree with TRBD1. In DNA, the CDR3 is TGCGCCAGCAGCCACCGACAGGGGACCAACTATGGCTACACCTTC. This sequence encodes CASSHRQGTNYGYTF.